These 2 T cell receptor beta chains were sequenced from one sample in a study of T-cell reconstitution after alpha-beta-depleted transplantation in children. The authors prepared the TCRbeta library with unique molecular identifiers. TCRdb independently ran MiXCR on the PCR reads; one entry per CDR3 protein. The data contain some 220,000 distinct CDR3 sequences, about a tenth of them singletons. The specimen was PBMCs, collected before TCRalphabeta/CD19-depleted stem cell transplant. The receptors originated from a child in the first two years of life with acute myeloid leukemia, due to receive a stem cell transplant.

The chain uses TRBV7-9 and TRBJ1-2; 10 bases are shared with TRBD1. With 5 bases clipped from V and 7 bases from J, the junction kept 10 bases outside the gene matches. The CDR3 totals 15 residues. Germline CDR1 and CDR2: SEHNR and FQNEAQ (reference sequence). In DNA form, the CDR3 reads TGTGCCAGCAGCCCATCTGACAGGGGGCAGGTTGGCTACACCTTC. Encoded protein: CASSPSDRGQVGYTF.

This clonotype showed up many times. The J gene is TRBJ2-3, the V gene TRBV11-2; a possible D gene is TRBD2 (6 bases). Germline V gene data show CDR1 as SGHAT and CDR2 as FQNNGV. Trimming removed 8 bases at V and 2 bases at J, with 8 bases between. The CDR3 has 12 amino acids. In nucleotides, the CDR3 is TGTGCCAGCCGGGAGCTCACAGATACGCAGTATTTT. Amino acid sequence: CASRELTDTQYF.